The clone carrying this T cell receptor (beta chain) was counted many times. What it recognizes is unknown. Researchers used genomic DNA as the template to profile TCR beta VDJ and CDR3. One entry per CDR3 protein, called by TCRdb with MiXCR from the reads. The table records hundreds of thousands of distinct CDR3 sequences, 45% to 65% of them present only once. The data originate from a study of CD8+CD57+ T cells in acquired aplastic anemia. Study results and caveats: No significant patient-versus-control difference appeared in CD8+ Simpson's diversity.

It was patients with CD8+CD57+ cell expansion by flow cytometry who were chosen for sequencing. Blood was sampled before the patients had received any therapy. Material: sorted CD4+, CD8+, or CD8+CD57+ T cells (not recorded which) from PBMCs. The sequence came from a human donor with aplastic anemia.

CDR3 DNA: TGTGCCAGCAGGCCGACTAGCGGCCCGACAGATACGCAGTATTTT. Translating it yields CASRPTSGPTDTQYF. V usage is TRBV2 and J usage is TRBJ2-3; 9 bases are shared with TRBD2. The CDR3 totals 15 residues. The junction had 7 bases not matched to a gene; V was cut back by 6 bases and J by 3 bases. The germline V gene encodes CDR1 SNHLY and CDR2 FYNNEI.